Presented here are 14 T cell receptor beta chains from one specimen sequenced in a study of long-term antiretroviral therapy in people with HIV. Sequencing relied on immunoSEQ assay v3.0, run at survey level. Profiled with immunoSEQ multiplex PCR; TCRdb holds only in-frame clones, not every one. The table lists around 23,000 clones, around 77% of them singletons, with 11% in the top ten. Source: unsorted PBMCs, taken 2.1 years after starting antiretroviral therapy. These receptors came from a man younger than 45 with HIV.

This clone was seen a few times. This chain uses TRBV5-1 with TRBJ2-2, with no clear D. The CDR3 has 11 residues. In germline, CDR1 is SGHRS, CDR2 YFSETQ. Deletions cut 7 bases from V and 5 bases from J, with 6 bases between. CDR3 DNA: TGCGCCAGCTCTTTTACCGGGGAGCTGTTTTTT. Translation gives CASSFTGELFF.

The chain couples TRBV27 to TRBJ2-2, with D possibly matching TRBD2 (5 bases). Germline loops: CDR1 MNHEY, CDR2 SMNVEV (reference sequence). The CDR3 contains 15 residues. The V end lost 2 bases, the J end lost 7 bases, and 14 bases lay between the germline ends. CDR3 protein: CASSLPGRGDGELFF. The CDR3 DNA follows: TGTGCCAGCAGTTTACCGGGCCGGGGTGACGGGGAGCTGTTTTTT.

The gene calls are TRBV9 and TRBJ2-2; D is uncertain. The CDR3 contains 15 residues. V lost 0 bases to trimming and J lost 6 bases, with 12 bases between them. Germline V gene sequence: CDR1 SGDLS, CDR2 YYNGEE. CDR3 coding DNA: TGTGCCAGCAGCGTAGGGATTGGGTCAGCCGGGGAGCTGTTTTTT. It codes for CASSVGIGSAGELFF. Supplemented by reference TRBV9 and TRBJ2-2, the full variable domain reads DSGVTQTPKHLITATGQRVTLRCSPRSGDLSVYWYQQSLDQGLQFLIQYYNGEERAKGNILERFSAQQFPDLHSELNLSSLELGDSALYFCASSVGIGSAGELFFGEGSRLTVL.

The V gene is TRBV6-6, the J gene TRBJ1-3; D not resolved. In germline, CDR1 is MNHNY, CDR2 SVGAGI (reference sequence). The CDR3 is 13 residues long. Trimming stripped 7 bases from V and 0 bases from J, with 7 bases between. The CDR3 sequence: CASIPSSGNTIYF. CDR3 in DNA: TGTGCCAGCATCCCCAGCTCTGGAAACACCATATATTTT.

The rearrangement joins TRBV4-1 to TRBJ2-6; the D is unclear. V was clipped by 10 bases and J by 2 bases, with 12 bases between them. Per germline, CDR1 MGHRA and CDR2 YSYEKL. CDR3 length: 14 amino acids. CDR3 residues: CANSKVPGANVLTF. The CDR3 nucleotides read TGCGCCAACTCGAAGGTTCCTGGGGCCAACGTCCTGACTTTC.

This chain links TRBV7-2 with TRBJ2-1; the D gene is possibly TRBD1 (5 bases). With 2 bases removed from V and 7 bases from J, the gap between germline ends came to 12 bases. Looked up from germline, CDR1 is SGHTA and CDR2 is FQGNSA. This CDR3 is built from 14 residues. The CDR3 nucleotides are TGTGCCAGCAGCTTACATCAAGGGGCAAATGAGCAGTTCTTC. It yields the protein CASSLHQGANEQFF.

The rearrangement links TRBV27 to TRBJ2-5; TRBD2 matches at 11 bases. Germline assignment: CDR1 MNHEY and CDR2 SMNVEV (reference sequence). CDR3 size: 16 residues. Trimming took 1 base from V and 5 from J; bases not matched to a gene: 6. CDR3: CASSLLAGGPGETQYF. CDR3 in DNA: TGTGCCAGCAGTTTATTAGCGGGAGGGCCGGGGGAGACCCAGTACTTC.

The CDR3 sequence is CASSPSPSGRTDEQYF. The CDR3 bases are TGTGCCAGCAGCCCCAGCCCTAGCGGGAGGACCGACGAGCAGTACTTC. This chain joins TRBV27 and TRBJ2-7, with 11 bases aligning to TRBD2. In germline, CDR1 is MNHEY, CDR2 SMNVEV (reference sequence). This CDR3 comprises 16 residues. J lost 5 bases, V lost 6 bases, and 12 bases had no gene match.

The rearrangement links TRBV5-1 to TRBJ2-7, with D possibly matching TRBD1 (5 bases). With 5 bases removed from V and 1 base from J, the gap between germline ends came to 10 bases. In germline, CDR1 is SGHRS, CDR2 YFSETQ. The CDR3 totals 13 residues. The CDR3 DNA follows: TGCGCCAGCAGGCCAGGGTCGTCCTACGAGCAGTACTTC. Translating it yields CASRPGSSYEQYF.

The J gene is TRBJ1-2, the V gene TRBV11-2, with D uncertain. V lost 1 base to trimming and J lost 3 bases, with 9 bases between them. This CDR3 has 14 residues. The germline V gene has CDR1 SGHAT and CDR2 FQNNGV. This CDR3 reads CASSLAIGHYGYTF. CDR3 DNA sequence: TGTGCCAGCAGCTTAGCGATCGGACACTATGGCTACACCTTC.

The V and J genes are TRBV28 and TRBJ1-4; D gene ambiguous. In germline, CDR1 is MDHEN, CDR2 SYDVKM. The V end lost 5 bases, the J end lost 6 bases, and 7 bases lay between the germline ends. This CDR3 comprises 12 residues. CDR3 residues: CASSRRDEKLFF. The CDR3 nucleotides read TGTGCCAGCAGTCGGAGGGATGAAAAACTGTTTTTT.

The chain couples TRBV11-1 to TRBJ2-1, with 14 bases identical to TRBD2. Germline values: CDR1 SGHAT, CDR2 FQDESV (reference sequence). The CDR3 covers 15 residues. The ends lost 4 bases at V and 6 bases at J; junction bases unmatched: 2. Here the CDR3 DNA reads TGTGCCAGCAGCTCGGGACTAGCGGGGGCCAATGAGCAGTTCTTC. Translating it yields CASSSGLAGANEQFF.

DNA of the CDR3: TGTGCCAGCAGCTGGACTAGCGGGGGGTACAATGAGCAGTTCTTC. Its translation is CASSWTSGGYNEQFF. This rearrangement joins TRBV5-6 to TRBJ2-1, with 14 nucleotides matching TRBD2. Germline values: CDR1 SGHDT, CDR2 YYEEEE. V lost 3 bases to trimming and J lost 4 bases; unmatched junction nucleotides: 0. The CDR3 length is 15 residues.

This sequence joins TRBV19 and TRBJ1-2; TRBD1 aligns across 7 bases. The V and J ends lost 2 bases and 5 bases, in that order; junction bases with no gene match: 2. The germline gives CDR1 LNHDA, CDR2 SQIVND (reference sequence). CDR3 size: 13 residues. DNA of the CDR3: TGTGCCAGTAGTATACGGACAGGTTATGGCTACACCTTC. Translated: CASSIRTGYGYTF.